This T cell receptor beta chain was retrieved from a study of untreated major depressive disorder. Study-level points and caveats: All top five TRBV05-01 clones per subject were private clones. Findings may not generalize because the study sample was small.

This clone has a handful of counts. Its antigen remains unknown. About 95% CD4+ purity was typical by flow cytometry. Sequencing used immunoSEQ multiplex PCR; TCRdb keeps in-frame clones, though not all of them. The data show tens of thousands of clones, with under 90% seen just once and approximately 0.47% held by the top ten. With V trimmed by 6 bases and J by 0 bases, 8 bases remained unmatched. CDR1 is MGHRA and CDR2 is YSYEKL in the germline V gene. This CDR3 has 17 residues. The sequence was collected from a woman in her 40s in good health. The chain is built from TRBV4-1 and TRBJ2-2; 9 bases line up with TRBD2. Sequenced: CD4+ T cells from PBMCs. The CDR3 region is CASRPGAGGANTGELFF. CDR3 sequence (DNA): TGCGCCAGCAGACCTGGGGCGGGAGGGGCGAACACCGGGGAGCTGTTTTTT.